This T cell receptor (beta chain) was sequenced in a study of OX40 agonist ivuxolimab in advanced cancers. Measured with immunoSEQ multiplex PCR; TCRdb has only the in-frame clones, and not every one. Of some 66,000 clones listed, 85% were seen once; the top ten hold under 0.9%. Peripheral blood came from all dose cohorts at three timepoints. Trimming pared 0 bases from V and 8 bases from J, leaving 16 bases between. The CDR3 sequence is 16 residues long. CDR1 and CDR2 (germline): LNHNV, YYDKDF (reference sequence). This sequence was found in an adult with an advanced solid tumor such as melanoma, head and neck, liver or kidney cancer. Sample: CD4+ or CD8+ T cells sorted from blood, taken in a trial of the OX40 agonist ivuxolimab. The V call is TRBV15, the J call TRBJ1-4; perhaps TRBD1 as D (5 bases). Here the CDR3 reads CATSRDKDGSGEKLFF. The CDR3 DNA reads TGTGCCACCAGCAGAGATAAGGACGGATCAGGGGAAAAACTGTTTTTT.